This T cell receptor (beta chain) was identified during a study of blood T cell repertoires in COVID-19. Study information: Specimens from acute and convalescent COVID-19 originated in the United States, Italy and Spain. Sources were T cells, B-cell-depleted T cells, or PBMCs; the material itself was cDNA or gDNA.

Study processing details: Reference gene primer amplification gave estimated nucleated cell counts. TCRdb's table, derived via immunoSEQ multiplex PCR, lists solely in-frame clones and lacks some. V, J and clone size derive from that table, while D and trimming were established from the DNA sequence. The sample carries 110,000 to 150,000 clones, 80% to 90% recorded once. The TCR originated in a woman in her fifties or sixties with acute or convalescent COVID-19. Sequencing was performed on peripheral blood.

As DNA, the CDR3 is TGTGCCATCAGTGAGTCCCTCAGACAGGGTTCAACTGAAGCTTTCTTT. The encoded protein is CAISESLRQGSTEAFF. This rearrangement joins TRBV10-3 to TRBJ1-1; 7 bases map to TRBD1. Germline CDR1 and CDR2: ENHRY and SYGVKD. The CDR3 runs 16 residues. The ends lost 0 bases at V and 5 bases at J; junction bases unmatched: 9.